Listed here is a single TCR beta chain. The antigen it recognizes is unknown. Base-call qualities are not available, and no considerably larger clone is one nucleotide away. This sample was included in a study of technical replicates of blood from a handful of donors (dated by TCRdb to between 2016 and 2019). Via the germline V gene, CDR1 is SGHDT and CDR2 YYEEEE. Trimming costs V 6 bases and J 3 bases, and their ends lie 14 bases apart. The CDR3 spans 14 residues, from the cysteine through the phenylalanine. The DNA shown is the 42-base CDR3, in frame from base 1. Library prep was done by the immunoSEQ multiplex PCR assay. Drawn from immuneACCESS, this table holds only the in-frame rearrangements with V and J called that TCRdb kept. Clones are partly lost; checked studies trace under half to an unresolved V gene and leave the rest unexplained. In all, the sample holds around 76,000 clones, and 80% to 95% of those were seen once. In total, the top ten clones hold 0.27% of the sample.

Sequencing used T cells isolated from PBMCs. The V gene is TRBV5-6 and the J gene is TRBJ2-3, and possibly TRBD1, on 6 matching bases. This receptor was obtained from a human donor in good health. The DNA reads as follows: TGTGCCAGCAACCGGGACATATCTACAGATACGCAGTATTTT. Translated, it gives CASNRDISTDTQYF.